Listed below are T cell receptor beta chains from one sample, sequenced in a study of cytomegalovirus exposure and HLA in healthy donors. TCRdb's copy holds only in-frame clones and misses some; the assay was immunoSEQ multiplex PCR. This sample's table reports some 84,000 clones. The sequencing input was PBMCs. These receptors were taken from a man in his fifties in good health and CMV-seronegative. The CDR3 runs from the conserved cysteine through the conserved F or W. D genes are given only for firm matches.

d_call	j_call	v_call	cdr3_nt	cdr3_aa
NA	TRBJ2-3	TRBV6-5	TGTGCCAGCAGTTCTCGGAGAGGCACAGATACGCAGTATTTT	CASSSRRGTDTQYF
NA	TRBJ1-1	TRBV6-6	TGTGCCAGCATAGTATTTTCTGAAGCTTTCTTT	CASIVFSEAFF
NA	TRBJ1-4	TRBV10-3	TGTGCCATCAGGGGGGGTTTTCCCAATGAAAAACTGTTTTTT	CAIRGGFPNEKLFF
NA	TRBJ2-4	TRBV2	TGTGCCAGCAGTGCACAGGGTAAACTAGCCAAAAACATTCAGTACTTC	CASSAQGKLAKNIQYF
TRBD1	TRBJ1-2	TRBV5-1	TGCGCCAGCAATCTACAGGGGGATATCCGTGGCTACACCTTC	CASNLQGDIRGYTF
TRBD1	TRBJ1-4	TRBV6-5	TGTGCCAGCAGCCGTAGACAGGGGTGGGATGAAAAACTGTTTTTT	CASSRRQGWDEKLFF
TRBD1	TRBJ1-2	TRBV6-5	TGTGCCAGCAGTTACTCTGGACAGGGGTACGGCTACACCTTC	CASSYSGQGYGYTF
NA	TRBJ2-5	TRBV4-1	TGCGCCAGCAGCCAGAGGACCGGGACTCTAGAGACCCAGTACTTC	CASSQRTGTLETQYF
TRBD1	TRBJ1-5	TRBV27	TGTGCCAGCAGTTTATTTGGACAGGTTAATCAGCCCCAGCATTTT	CASSLFGQVNQPQHF
NA	TRBJ1-1	TRBV11-3	TGTGCCAGCAGCTTACTGGGCTCCGCTGAAGCTTTCTTT	CASSLLGSAEAFF
TRBD1	TRBJ2-7	TRBV27	TGTGCCAGTTCCGGGACAGGCACCTACGAGCAGTACTTC	CASSGTGTYEQYF
NA	TRBJ1-2	TRBV5-4	TGTGCCAGCAGCTTGGGTTCCCAGGTTCGCTATGGCTACACCTTC	CASSLGSQVRYGYTF
NA	TRBJ1-5	TRBV7-2	TGTGCCAGCAGCCCGCGGGCCAATCAGCCCCAGCATTTT	CASSPRANQPQHF
TRBD1	TRBJ1-1	TRBV9	TGTGCCAGCAGCGTTGGGACAGGGGAGAACACTGAAGCTTTCTTT	CASSVGTGENTEAFF
NA	TRBJ2-3	TRBV6-5	TGTGCCAGCAGCGGAAGGGGGGGAAGCACAGATACGCAGTATTTT	CASSGRGGSTDTQYF
TRBD1	TRBJ1-2	TRBV27	TGTGCCAGCAGTTTACTGGCGGGACAGGGTACCGGCTACACCTTC	CASSLLAGQGTGYTF
TRBD1	TRBJ1-4	TRBV5-1	TGCGCCAGCAGCTTGGCTCCGGGACAGGGGAATGAAAAACTGTTTTTT	CASSLAPGQGNEKLFF
NA	TRBJ1-6	TRBV30	TGTGCCTGGACCTATTCCTCCTATAATTCACCCCTCCACTTT	CAWTYSSYNSPLHF
TRBD2	TRBJ2-3	TRBV6-5	TGTGCCAGCAGTTACGGGACTAGCGGGGCAGATACGCAGTATTTT	CASSYGTSGADTQYF
TRBD2	TRBJ2-3	TRBV6-1	TGTGCCAGCATACGGCTAGCGGGGGCCACAGATACGCAGTATTTT	CASIRLAGATDTQYF
TRBD2	TRBJ2-5	TRBV28	TGTGCCAGCAGTTTGGCGGGGGGGCCGGAGACCCAGTACTTC	CASSLAGGPETQYF
TRBD2	TRBJ2-5	TRBV7-2	TGTGCCAGCAGCTTAGGGACTAGCGGGGGAAAGACCCAGTACTTC	CASSLGTSGGKTQYF
TRBD2	TRBJ2-7	TRBV9	TGTGCCAGCAGCGTAGGCTCAGCGGGGGTGGTCTACGAGCAGTACTTC	CASSVGSAGVVYEQYF
TRBD2	TRBJ2-5	TRBV18	TGTGCCAGCTCACCTCAGCGGGGGGAGACCCAGTACTTC	CASSPQRGETQYF
NA	TRBJ1-6	TRBV7-2	TGTGCCAGCAGCTTTGGCAGCTATAATTCACCCCTCCACTTT	CASSFGSYNSPLHF
NA	TRBJ2-7	TRBV6-5	TGTGCCAGCAGTTACTCGAACGGACTGCGGCCCTACGAGCAGTACTTC	CASSYSNGLRPYEQYF
TRBD2	TRBJ2-5	TRBV7-3	TGTGCCAGCAGCCAAAACCCGGGGGGAGAGGAGACCCAGTACTTC	CASSQNPGGEETQYF
TRBD2	TRBJ2-1	TRBV5-1	TGCGCCAGCAGCTTGCGGGGGGCCTACAATGAGCAGTTCTTC	CASSLRGAYNEQFF
NA	TRBJ2-3	TRBV7-3	TGTGCCAGCAGCTCAGGGGCGAGAGATACGCAGTATTTT	CASSSGARDTQYF
NA	TRBJ1-1	TRBV29-1	TGCAGCGTTGTATATACTGAAGCTTTCTTT	CSVVYTEAFF
NA	TRBJ1-2	TRBV28	TGTGCCAGCAGTTTATTGGGGGGGCGTCGAGGCTACACCTTC	CASSLLGGRRGYTF
TRBD1	TRBJ2-7	TRBV10-3	TGTGCCATCGGAAGACAGGGCCCCTACGAGCAGTACTTC	CAIGRQGPYEQYF
TRBD1	TRBJ1-1	TRBV2	TGTGCCAGCAGTGGTCTCAACAGGGGGTCTGAAGCTTTCTTT	CASSGLNRGSEAFF
TRBD1	TRBJ1-5	TRBV5-1	TGCGCCAGCAGCTTGGGGGACAGGGGGCTTAGTCAGCCCCAGCATTTT	CASSLGDRGLSQPQHF
NA	TRBJ1-2	TRBV11-2	TGTGCCAGCAGGGTGACAGGAACTGTGGGCGGCTACACCTTC	CASRVTGTVGGYTF
NA	TRBJ1-6	TRBV13	TGTGCCAGCAGCTTAACCCCGACAGGATATAATTCACCCCTCCACTTT	CASSLTPTGYNSPLHF
TRBD2	TRBJ2-3	TRBV5-6	TGTGCCAGCAGGTGGACTAGGGGCACAGATACGCAGTATTTT	CASRWTRGTDTQYF
NA	TRBJ1-1	TRBV16	TGTGCCAGCAGCCCCATGGACGCTTCAGCGGGCACTGAAGCTTTCTTT	CASSPMDASAGTEAFF
TRBD2	TRBJ2-1	TRBV27	TGTGCCAGCAGTTCCGGGACTAGCGGGGGCAATGAGCAGTTCTTC	CASSSGTSGGNEQFF